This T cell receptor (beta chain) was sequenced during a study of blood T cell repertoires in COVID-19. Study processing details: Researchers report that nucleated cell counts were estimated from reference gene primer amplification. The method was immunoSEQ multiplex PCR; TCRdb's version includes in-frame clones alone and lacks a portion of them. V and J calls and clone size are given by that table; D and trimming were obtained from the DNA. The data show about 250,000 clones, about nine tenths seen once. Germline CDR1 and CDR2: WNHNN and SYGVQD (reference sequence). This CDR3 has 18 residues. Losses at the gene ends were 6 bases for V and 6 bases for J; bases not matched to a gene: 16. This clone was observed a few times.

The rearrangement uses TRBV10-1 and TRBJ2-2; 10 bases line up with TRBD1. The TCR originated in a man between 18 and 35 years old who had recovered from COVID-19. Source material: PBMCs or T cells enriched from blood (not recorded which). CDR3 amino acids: CASSSSPGTGEGAGELFF. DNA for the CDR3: TGCGCCAGCAGCTCCTCTCCCGGGACAGGGGAAGGAGCCGGGGAGCTGTTTTTT.